This T cell receptor beta chain was sequenced in a study of cytomegalovirus exposure and HLA in healthy donors. The PCR employed 60 Vbeta primers together with 13 Jbeta primers. TCRdb's copy holds only in-frame clones and misses some; the assay was immunoSEQ multiplex PCR. The table records about 160,000 clones, around 73% of them present only once. On this clone: Its antigen is unidentified.

Findings and limits, study-wide: What a later analysis showed was that several of the most significant clusters appeared linked to common viral pathogens.

Losses at the gene ends were 7 bases for V and 9 bases for J; bases not matched to a gene: 16. Germline CDR1 is SGDLS and CDR2 is YYNGEE. The CDR3 runs to 15 residues. This receptor was obtained from a male donor in good health and CMV-seronegative. Sequencing was carried out using PBMCs. The rearrangement uses TRBV9 and TRBJ2-5, with 9 bases that match TRBD2. The CDR3 protein is CASGASGDSLAAQYF. CDR3 nucleotide sequence: TGTGCCAGCGGGGCTAGCGGGGACAGCCTGGCGGCCCAGTACTTC.